This T cell receptor (beta chain) derives from a study of T-cell reconstitution after alpha-beta-depleted transplantation in children. The CDR3 sequence is 13 residues long. V shed 8 bases and J shed 7 bases, with 17 bases lying between them. This clonotype was counted a few times. Unique molecular identifiers were incorporated during preparation of the TCRbeta library. MiXCR, run by TCRdb on the PCR reads, gives a single entry per CDR3 protein. The sample includes about 980,000 distinct CDR3 sequences, about 26% of them seen just once. The clonotype was recovered from a boy under two years old who had a stem cell transplant for SCID, so the T cells may come from the graft donor. The sample in question was PBMCs, mostly from graft donor cells, obtained 360 days after TCRalphabeta/CD19-depleted stem cell transplant. The chain employs TRBV12-3 or TRBV12-4 and TRBJ1-2; D remains ambiguous. In DNA, the CDR3 is TGTGCCAGCGCCCCTGGACTAGCGCGTGGCTACACCTTC. Its translation is CASAPGLARGYTF.